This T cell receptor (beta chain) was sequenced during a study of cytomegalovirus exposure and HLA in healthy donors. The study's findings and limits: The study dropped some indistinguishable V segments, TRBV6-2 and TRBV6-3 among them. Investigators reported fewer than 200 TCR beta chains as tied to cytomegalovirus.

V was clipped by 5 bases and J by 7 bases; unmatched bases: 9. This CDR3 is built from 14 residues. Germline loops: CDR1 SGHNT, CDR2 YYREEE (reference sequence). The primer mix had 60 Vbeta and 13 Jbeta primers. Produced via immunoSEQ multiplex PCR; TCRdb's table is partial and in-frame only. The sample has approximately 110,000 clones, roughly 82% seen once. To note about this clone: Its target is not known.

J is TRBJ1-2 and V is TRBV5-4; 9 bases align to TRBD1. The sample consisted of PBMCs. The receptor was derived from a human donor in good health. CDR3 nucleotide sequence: TGTGCCAGCAGAGACACAGGGGGCGAAGTTGGCTACACCTTC. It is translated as CASRDTGGEVGYTF. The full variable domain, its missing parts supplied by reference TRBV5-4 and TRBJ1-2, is ETGVTQSPTHLIKTRGQQVTLRCSSQSGHNTVSWYQQALGQGPQFIFQYYREEENGRGNFPPRFSGLQFPNYSSELNVNALELDDSALYLCASRDTGGEVGYTFGSGTRLTVV.